This T cell receptor (beta chain) was identified during a study of T cells in Graves' hyperthyroidism and ophthalmopathy (dated by TCRdb to the late 2010s). General notes on the study: Peripheral blood samples were taken at initial diagnosis, before any treatment was given. TCR V-J signatures able to tell the groups apart were searched for in a discovery cohort of approximately 95 patients, of whom around 43 had Graves' ophthalmopathy and around 57 had stable Graves' hyperthyroidism. An independent validation cohort of around 19 hyperthyroidism patients and 15 or so patients who later progressed to ophthalmopathy tested prospective prediction of ophthalmopathy. The roughly 91 discovery patients were randomly divided into training and test sets at a 7:3 ratio. The study also compared thyroid tissue and blood T-cell repertoires from about 6 Graves' hyperthyroidism patients. Once sampling was done, hyperthyroidism patients were given methimazole at a starting dose of 30 mg daily, whereas ophthalmopathy patients were given high-dose intravenous methylprednisolone. The paper describes TCR Vbeta CDR3 sequencing of some 130 peripheral blood samples, made up of under 50 ophthalmopathy patients, around 78 hyperthyroidism patients and 17 progressor patients.

Stable Graves' hyperthyroidism was defined as the absence of progression to ophthalmopathy over 18 months of follow-up. Hyperthyroidism patients were newly diagnosed, had a disease duration of under 2 months, and were aged 18 to 65 years. Exclusion was applied to patients with uncontrolled infections, other autoimmune diseases, pregnancy or lactation. Diagnoses were established on the basis of clinical symptoms, serum thyroxine and TRAb, thyroid ultrasound, and orbital computed tomography. PBMCs were separated from roughly 10 ml of fresh peripheral blood using Ficoll-Paque density gradient centrifugation. Total RNA was extracted using Trizol reagent, and RNA quality was assessed on an Agilent 2100 Bioanalyzer. This clonotype occurred a few times. Its recognized antigen is unknown. No much larger clone exists at a distance of one base, and base qualities are not known. Amplification of TCR beta CDR3 regions was carried out from RNA transcripts. A first-round RT-PCR of the TCR CDR3 used the HTBI primer set with the Qiagen OneStep RT-PCR kit. Libraries were constructed in a second round of multiplex PCR, after which size selection and purification were performed. Paired-end sequencing of the libraries was performed with 100 bp reads on an Illumina HiSeq2000. The study's own analysis went as follows. SOAPnuke was used to process the raw data, throwing out any read that contained adapters or uncalled bases, had a mean Phred below 15, or lacked an exact constant-primer or identifier match. High-quality paired reads were merged using COPE v1.2.5, and each unique nucleotide sequence was defined as a clonotype. MiTCR v1.1 was used to align the clonotypes against IMGT TRBV, TRBD and TRBJ reference segments. The analysis included only V-J combinations with a frequency above 0.0001, which together covered about 99% of the repertoires. A TCS score was defined as the ratio of F50 (clonal expansion) to E x V (chaos), with BLOSUM62-based TCRdist applied between CDR3 peptides within each V-J. Welch's t-statistics and random forest reduced 450 to 600 V-J features to 10 to 15, which were used in a naive Bayes classifier (R e1071). The public reads were run again by TCRdb, first through fastp at Q25 and then through MiXCR, and only productive beta chains were kept. Rows are unified per CDR3 protein, each entry keeping the most common DNA and genes. TCRdb's processing, not the authors', yielded these V and J calls. Across this sample there are approximately 630,000 distinct CDR3 sequences, with under 20% seen only once. Jointly, the top ten make up approximately 3.9% of the sample.

Broader findings and caveats from the paper: Most expanded thyroid clonotypes (frequency above 0.001) were also detected in blood, suggesting blood repertoires may reflect thyroid immune responses. In validation, the model predicted progression to ophthalmopathy with approximately 69% sensitivity and 72% to 85% specificity, a median of 6.5 months before onset. No statistical method was used to set the sample size in advance, and investigators knew the group allocation. A model built on a 13 V-J signature distinguished ophthalmopathy from stable hyperthyroidism, reaching about 88% sensitivity and 81.08% specificity in cross-validation and 80%/75% in testing.

The CDR3 runs 18 amino acids, cysteine and phenylalanine included. Only the CDR3 DNA stays, 54 bases, in frame from base 1. The germline V gene encodes CDR1 LNHDA and CDR2 SQIVND (reference sequence). Clipping removes 4 bases from V and 0 bases from J, with 9 as the unmatched junction base count. This receptor was obtained from a woman in her twenties or thirties with Graves' hyperthyroidism. The chain links TRBV19 with TRBJ2-1, and TRBD2 aligns with 10 junction nucleotides. The sample consisted of blood. In nucleotides, the sequence is TGTGCCAGTAGTACGGGGACTAGCGCTCAGAGCTCCTACAATGAGCAGTTCTTC. Its protein product is CASSTGTSAQSSYNEQFF. This CDR3, with the reference TRBV19 and TRBJ2-1 proteins standing in past its ends, gives the full variable domain DGGITQSPKYLFRKEGQNVTLSCEQNLNHDAMYWYRQDPGQGLRLIYYSQIVNDFQKGDIAEGYSVSREKKESFPLTVTSAQKNPTAFYLCASSTGTSAQSSYNEQFFGPGTRLTVL.